This TCR beta chain was observed in a study of regulatory T cells in long-lasting Graves disease. The CDR3 sequence is 11 residues long. Trimming took off 3 bases at V and 10 bases at J, with 10 bases between the two ends. CDR1 and CDR2 (germline): SGDLS, YYNGEE. The time point is: newly diagnosed GD, antithyroid drugs for less than 3 months. Preparation of the TCR library used RNA extracted from PBMCs. At least ten counts were recorded for this clonotype. Libraries of TCR beta came from iRepertoire HTBI primers plus Arm-PCR of CDR3 regions. TCRdb redid the calling of the multiplex PCR reads with MiXCR, one entry per CDR3 protein. This table has about 220,000 distinct CDR3 sequences, roughly 19% appearing once. This sample was shared with a second study, whose subject was T cells in Graves' hyperthyroidism and ophthalmopathy.

This specimen consisted of peripheral blood mononuclear cells (PBMCs), obtained at new diagnosis, from a patient treated with antithyroid drugs. The chain combines TRBV9 with TRBJ1-2, with D unclear. This clonotype originated in a woman aged 25 to 45 with Graves disease. CDR3 nucleotide sequence: TGTGCCAGCAGCGCGCGAGGTTTCTACACCTTC. Its protein product is CASSARGFYTF.